The 10 T cell receptor beta chains given below trace back to one sample, sequenced in a study of patients and donors after allogeneic stem cell transplantation (TCRdb year 2020). The library was built by means of RT-PCR. Sequencing was carried out with a NextSeq 550. TCRdb itself trimmed the public reads at Q25 with fastp, ran MiXCR and retained productive beta chains. For every CDR3 protein sequence, its rows merge into one entry that carries the most common genes and DNA. For this sample there are 200,000 to 250,000 distinct CDR3 sequences; roughly an eighth appear just once. Clones ranked in the top ten supply 11% of the sample. Sequencing was carried out using blood, either unsorted or a sorted T cell fraction (not recorded which). The receptors here all came from a human donor who was either an allogeneic HSCT recipient or a stem cell or donor lymphocyte infusion donor (not recorded which). It is not recorded whose cells these are; they may come from a transplant donor.

The sample holds a few counts of this clonotype. The chain has TRBV30 and TRBJ1-3; D ambiguous. Looked up from germline, CDR1 is GTSNPN and CDR2 is SVGIG (reference sequence). CDR3 length: 15 amino acids. Between the trimmed V and J ends, which lost 0 bases and 0 bases, there was a span of 9 bases. The CDR3 DNA reads TGTGCCTGGAGTGTATGGGGAGGCTCTGGAAACACCATATATTTT. Its protein product is CAWSVWGGSGNTIYF.

As to this clonotype: An end of the junction differs from the germline gene, which may be a read error. V is TRBV20-1 and J is TRBJ2-7; the D gene could be TRBD1 or TRBD2 (5 bases each). The germline V gene encodes CDR1 DFQATT and CDR2 SNEGSKA (reference sequence). This CDR3 has 14 residues. The CDR3 here is CSTRDYLTGGEQYF. The CDR3 DNA is TGCAGTACTAGAGATTATCTTACAGGAGGCGAGCAGTACTTC.

The gene calls are TRBV5-1 and TRBJ2-7; unclear D gene. V gave up 4 bases and J gave up 1 base, with 9 bases separating them. Germline lookup yields CDR1 SGHRS and CDR2 YFSETQ. CDR3 size: 13 residues. The CDR3 protein is CASSDPTSYEQYF. In DNA, the CDR3 is TGCGCCAGCAGCGACCCGACATCCTACGAGCAGTACTTC.

This clonotype was seen more than once but under ten times. This rearrangement joins TRBV5-1 to TRBJ2-7; 11 nucleotides match TRBD1. CDR1 SGHRS and CDR2 YFSETQ come from the germline V gene. There are 14 residues in the CDR3. After removal of 4 bases from V and 6 bases from J, the junction contained 6 bases not matched to a gene. The DNA for the CDR3 is TGCGCCAGCAGCCTCACCGGGACAGGGGGCGAGCAGTACTTC. Amino acid sequence: CASSLTGTGGEQYF.

The chain joins TRBV7-8 to TRBJ1-6; D remains ambiguous. The germline CDR1 and CDR2 sequences are SGHVS and FQNEAQ. The CDR3 extends over 15 amino acids. V gave up 1 base and J gave up 0 bases, with 4 bases separating them. CDR3 DNA sequence: TGTGCCAGCAGCTTAGAAGTCTCCTATAATTCACCCCTCCACTTT. This encodes CASSLEVSYNSPLHF. The full variable domain, completed using reference TRBV7-8 and TRBJ1-6, is GAGVSQSPRYKVAKRGQDVALRCDPISGHVSLFWYQQALGQGPEFLTYFQNEAQLDKSGLPSDRFFAERPEGSVSTLKIQRTQQEDSAVYLCASSLEVSYNSPLHFGNGTRLTVT.

This clonotype appeared a few times. The chain links TRBV7-7 to TRBJ2-5, with D uncertain. This CDR3 contains 15 residues. Germline V lookup: CDR1 SSHAT, CDR2 FNYEAQ (reference sequence). Between the trimmed V and J ends, which lost 5 bases and 4 bases, there was a span of 17 bases. For the CDR3, the DNA is TGTGCCAGCAGCCCGGCGAGGACGCCAGGAGAGACCCAGTACTTC. Residues: CASSPARTPGETQYF.

At least ten counts were recorded for this clonotype. The chain carries TRBV20-1 and TRBJ2-7; no clear D. Germline loops: CDR1 DFQATT, CDR2 SNEGSKA (reference sequence). The CDR3 sequence is 13 residues long. Trimming removed 1 base from V and 4 bases from J, with 11 bases in between. This chain's CDR3 is CSARGPVGYEQYF. The CDR3 DNA sequence: TGCAGTGCTAGAGGTCCAGTTGGGTACGAGCAGTACTTC.

A few counts support this clonotype. The gene calls are TRBV3-1 and TRBJ2-3, with TRBD2 identical over 10 bases. The CDR3 covers 17 residues. With V trimmed by 1 base and J by 2 bases, 6 bases remained unmatched. Germline lookup yields CDR1 LGHDT and CDR2 YNNKEL (reference sequence). The CDR3 DNA reads TGTGCCAGCAGCCAAGGATCTAGCGGGAGAAACACAGATACGCAGTATTTT. Amino acid sequence: CASSQGSSGRNTDTQYF.

There are a few counts of this clonotype. V and J are TRBV6-1 and TRBJ2-7, with D unresolved. CDR3 length: 16 residues. From germline, CDR1 is MNHNS and CDR2 SASEGT. V was pared by 9 bases and J by 6 bases, with 27 bases between. This chain's CDR3 is CARVSIWLNKETEQYF. The CDR3 nucleotides read TGTGCCAGAGTGAGCATATGGCTAAACAAGGAAACCGAGCAGTACTTC.

The sample holds a few counts of this clonotype. The gene calls are TRBV7-9 and TRBJ1-5, with D possibly matching TRBD1 (5 bases). Germline lookup yields CDR1 SEHNR and CDR2 FQNEAQ (reference sequence). Trimming took 5 bases from V and 7 from J, leaving 24 bases between them. There are 17 residues in the CDR3. CDR3 region: CASSVGTPGQVIQPQHF. CDR3 DNA: TGTGCCAGCAGCGTCGGGACCCCCGGGCAGGTCATCCAGCCCCAGCATTTT.